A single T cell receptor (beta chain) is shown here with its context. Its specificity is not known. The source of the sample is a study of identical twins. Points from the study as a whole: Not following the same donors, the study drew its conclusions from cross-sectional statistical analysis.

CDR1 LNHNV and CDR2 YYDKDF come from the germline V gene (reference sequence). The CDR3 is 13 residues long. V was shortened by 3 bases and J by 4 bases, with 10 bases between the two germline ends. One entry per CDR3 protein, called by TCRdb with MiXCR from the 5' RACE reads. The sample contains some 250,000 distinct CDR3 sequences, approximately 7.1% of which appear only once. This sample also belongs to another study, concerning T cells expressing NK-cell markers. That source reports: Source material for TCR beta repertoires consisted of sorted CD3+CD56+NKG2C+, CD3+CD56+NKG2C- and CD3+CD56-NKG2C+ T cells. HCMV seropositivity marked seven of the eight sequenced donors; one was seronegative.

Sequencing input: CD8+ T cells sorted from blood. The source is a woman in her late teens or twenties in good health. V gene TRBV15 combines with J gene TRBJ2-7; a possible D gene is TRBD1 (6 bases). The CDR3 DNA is TGTGCCACCAGCAGTACAGGGTCGTACGAGCAGTACTTC. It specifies CATSSTGSYEQYF.